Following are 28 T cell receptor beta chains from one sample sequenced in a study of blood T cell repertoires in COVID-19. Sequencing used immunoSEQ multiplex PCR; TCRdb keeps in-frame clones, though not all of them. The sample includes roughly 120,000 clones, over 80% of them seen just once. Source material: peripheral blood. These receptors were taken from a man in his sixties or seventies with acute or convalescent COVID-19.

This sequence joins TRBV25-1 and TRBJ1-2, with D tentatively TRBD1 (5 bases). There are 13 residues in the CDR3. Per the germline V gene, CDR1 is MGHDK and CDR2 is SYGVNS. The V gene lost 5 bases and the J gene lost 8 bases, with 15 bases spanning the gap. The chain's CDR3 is CASSSDQGLGYTF. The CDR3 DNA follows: TGTGCCAGCAGTTCCGATCAGGGCTTAGGCTACACCTTC.

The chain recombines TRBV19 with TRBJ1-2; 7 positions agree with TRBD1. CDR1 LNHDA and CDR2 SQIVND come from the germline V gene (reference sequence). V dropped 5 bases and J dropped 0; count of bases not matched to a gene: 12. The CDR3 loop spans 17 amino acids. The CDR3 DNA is TGTGCCAGTAGTCTCCGGACAGGTGTTTTAGCTAACTATGGCTACACCTTC. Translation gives CASSLRTGVLANYGYTF.

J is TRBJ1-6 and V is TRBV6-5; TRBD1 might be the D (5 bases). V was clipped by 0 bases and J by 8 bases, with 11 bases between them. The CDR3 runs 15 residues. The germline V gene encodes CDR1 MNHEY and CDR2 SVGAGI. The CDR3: CASSYSWGVDSPLHF. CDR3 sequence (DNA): TGTGCCAGCAGTTACTCCTGGGGGGTCGATTCACCCCTCCACTTT.

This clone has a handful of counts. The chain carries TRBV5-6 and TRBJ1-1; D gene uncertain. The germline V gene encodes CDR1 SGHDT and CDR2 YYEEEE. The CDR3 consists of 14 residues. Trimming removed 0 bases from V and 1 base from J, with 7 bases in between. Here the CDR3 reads CASSLVSQNTEAFF. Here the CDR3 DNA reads TGTGCCAGCAGCTTGGTGTCACAGAACACTGAAGCTTTCTTT.

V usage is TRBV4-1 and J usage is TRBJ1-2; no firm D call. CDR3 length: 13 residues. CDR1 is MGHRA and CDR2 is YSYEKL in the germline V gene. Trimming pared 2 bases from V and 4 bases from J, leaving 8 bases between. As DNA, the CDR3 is TGCGCCAGCAGCCAATCTACCGGCTATGGCTACACCTTC. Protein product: CASSQSTGYGYTF.

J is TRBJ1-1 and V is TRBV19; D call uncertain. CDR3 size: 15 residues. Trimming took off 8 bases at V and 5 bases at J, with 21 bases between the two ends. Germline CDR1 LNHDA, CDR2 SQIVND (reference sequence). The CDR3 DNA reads TGTGCCAGTCACACTAAGACTCCTCGTAGGACTGAAGCTTTCTTT. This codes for CASHTKTPRRTEAFF.

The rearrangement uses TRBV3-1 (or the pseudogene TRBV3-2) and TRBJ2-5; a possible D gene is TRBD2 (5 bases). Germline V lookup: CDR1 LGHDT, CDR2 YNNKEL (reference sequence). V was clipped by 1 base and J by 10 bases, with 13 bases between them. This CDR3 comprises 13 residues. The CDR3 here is CASSQGGGAGQYF. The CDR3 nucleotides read TGTGCCAGCAGCCAAGGAGGAGGTGCAGGCCAGTACTTC.

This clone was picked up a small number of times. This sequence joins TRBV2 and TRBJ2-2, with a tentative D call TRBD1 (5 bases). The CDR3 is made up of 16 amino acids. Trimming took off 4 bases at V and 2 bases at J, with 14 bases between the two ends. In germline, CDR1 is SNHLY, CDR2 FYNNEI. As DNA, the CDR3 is TGTGCCAGCAGTGTCCAGGGTATCAAAAACACCGGGGAGCTGTTTTTT. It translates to CASSVQGIKNTGELFF.

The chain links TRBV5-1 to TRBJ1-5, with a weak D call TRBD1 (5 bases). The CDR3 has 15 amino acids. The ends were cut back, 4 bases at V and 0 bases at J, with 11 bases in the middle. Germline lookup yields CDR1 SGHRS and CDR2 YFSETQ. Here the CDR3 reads CASSLTGGSNQPQHF. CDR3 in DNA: TGCGCCAGCAGCCTCACCGGGGGTAGCAATCAGCCCCAGCATTTT.

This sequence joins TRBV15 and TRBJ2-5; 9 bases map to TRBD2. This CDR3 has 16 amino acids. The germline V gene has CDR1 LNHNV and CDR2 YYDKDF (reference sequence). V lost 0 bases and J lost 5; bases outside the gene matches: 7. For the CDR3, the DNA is TGTGCCACCAGCAGAGACAAGCGGGGGGTATGGGAGACCCAGTACTTC. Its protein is CATSRDKRGVWETQYF.

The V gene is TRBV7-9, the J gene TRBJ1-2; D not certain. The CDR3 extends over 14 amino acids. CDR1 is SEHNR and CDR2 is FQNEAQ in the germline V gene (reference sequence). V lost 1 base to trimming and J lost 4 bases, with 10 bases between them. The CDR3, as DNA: TGTGCCAGCAGCTTAGGGGCCGGGGTCTATGGCTACACCTTC. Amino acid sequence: CASSLGAGVYGYTF.

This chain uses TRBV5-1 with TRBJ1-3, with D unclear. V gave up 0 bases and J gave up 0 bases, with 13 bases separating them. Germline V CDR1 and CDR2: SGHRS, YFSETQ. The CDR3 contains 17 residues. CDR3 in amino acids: CASSLEPLQSSGNTIYF. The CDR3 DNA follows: TGCGCCAGCAGCTTGGAGCCTCTTCAATCCTCTGGAAACACCATATATTTT.

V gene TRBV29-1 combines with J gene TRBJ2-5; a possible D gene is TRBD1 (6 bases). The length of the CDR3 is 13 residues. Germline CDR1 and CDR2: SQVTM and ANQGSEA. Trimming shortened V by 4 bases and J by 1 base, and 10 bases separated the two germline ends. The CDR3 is CSVVGAGQETQYF. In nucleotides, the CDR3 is TGCAGCGTTGTGGGGGCAGGCCAAGAGACCCAGTACTTC.

CDR3 DNA sequence: TGTGCCAGCAGCTACACTAGCGGGGGGGGAATCAATGAGCAGTTCTTC. This encodes CASSYTSGGGINEQFF. The chain is built from TRBV7-2 and TRBJ2-1; 13 bases map to TRBD2. Looked up from germline, CDR1 is SGHTA and CDR2 is FQGNSA. This CDR3 is 16 amino acids long. The junction had 6 bases not matched to a gene; V was cut back by 4 bases and J by 6 bases.

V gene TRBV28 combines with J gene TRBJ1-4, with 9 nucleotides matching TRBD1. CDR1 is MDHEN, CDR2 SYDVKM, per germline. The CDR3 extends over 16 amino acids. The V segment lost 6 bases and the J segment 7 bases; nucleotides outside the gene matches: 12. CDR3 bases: TGTGCCAGCAGAATCCCGGGACAGGGACGACGTGAAAAACTGTTTTTT. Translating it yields CASRIPGQGRREKLFF.

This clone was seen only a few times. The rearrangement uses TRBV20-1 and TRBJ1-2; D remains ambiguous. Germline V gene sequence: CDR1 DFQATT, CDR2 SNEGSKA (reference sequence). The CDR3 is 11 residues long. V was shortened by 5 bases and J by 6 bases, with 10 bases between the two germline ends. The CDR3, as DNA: TGCAGTGCTTCGCGTTCGAATGGCTACACCTTC. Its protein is CSASRSNGYTF.

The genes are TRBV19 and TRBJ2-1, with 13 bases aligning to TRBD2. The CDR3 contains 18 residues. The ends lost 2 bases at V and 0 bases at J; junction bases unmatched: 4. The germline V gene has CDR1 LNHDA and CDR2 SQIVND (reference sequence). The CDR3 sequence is CASSIWGTSGASYNEQFF. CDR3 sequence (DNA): TGTGCCAGTAGTATATGGGGGACTAGCGGGGCCTCCTACAATGAGCAGTTCTTC.

Here the CDR3 reads CASSGGPGTDTQYF. CDR3 bases: TGCGCCAGCAGTGGGGGGCCTGGCACAGATACGCAGTATTTT. This chain joins TRBV10-1 and TRBJ2-3; TRBD1 is a possible D gene (6 bases). Trimming shortened V by 4 bases and J by 1 base, and 9 bases separated the two germline ends. Germline V CDR1 and CDR2: WNHNN, SYGVQD (reference sequence). This CDR3 spans 14 amino acids.

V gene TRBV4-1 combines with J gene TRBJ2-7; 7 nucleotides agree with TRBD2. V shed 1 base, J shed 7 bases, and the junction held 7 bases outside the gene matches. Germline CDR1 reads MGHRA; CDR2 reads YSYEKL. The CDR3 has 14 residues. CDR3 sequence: CASSQGFGGWEQYF. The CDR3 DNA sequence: TGCGCCAGCAGCCAAGGTTTCGGGGGGTGGGAGCAGTACTTC.

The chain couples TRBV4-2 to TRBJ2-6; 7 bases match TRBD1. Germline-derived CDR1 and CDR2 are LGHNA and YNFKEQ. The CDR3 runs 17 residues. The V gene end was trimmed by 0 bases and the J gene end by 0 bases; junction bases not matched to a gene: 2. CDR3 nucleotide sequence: TGTGCCAGCAGCCAAGAAAGGACAGGCTCTGGGGCCAACGTCCTGACTTTC. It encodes CASSQERTGSGANVLTF.

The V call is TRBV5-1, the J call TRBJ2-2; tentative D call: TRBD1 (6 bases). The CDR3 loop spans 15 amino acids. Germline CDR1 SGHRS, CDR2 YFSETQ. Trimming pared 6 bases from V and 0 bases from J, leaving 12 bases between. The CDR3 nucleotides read TGCGCCAGCACCATCGGGACACCGAACACCGGGGAGCTGTTTTTT. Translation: CASTIGTPNTGELFF.

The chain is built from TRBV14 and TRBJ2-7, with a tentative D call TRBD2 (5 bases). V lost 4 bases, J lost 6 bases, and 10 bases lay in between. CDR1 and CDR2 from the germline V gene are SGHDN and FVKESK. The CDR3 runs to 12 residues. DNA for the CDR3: TGTGCCAGCAGCCCCGGGAAGGGCGAGCAGTACTTC. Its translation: CASSPGKGEQYF.

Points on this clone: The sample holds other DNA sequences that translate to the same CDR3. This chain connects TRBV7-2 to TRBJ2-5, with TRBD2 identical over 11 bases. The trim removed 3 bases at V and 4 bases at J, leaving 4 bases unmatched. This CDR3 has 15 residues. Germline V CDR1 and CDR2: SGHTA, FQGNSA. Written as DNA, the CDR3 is TGTGCCAGCAGCTTTGGACTAGCGGGTTTAGAGACCCAGTACTTC. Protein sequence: CASSFGLAGLETQYF.

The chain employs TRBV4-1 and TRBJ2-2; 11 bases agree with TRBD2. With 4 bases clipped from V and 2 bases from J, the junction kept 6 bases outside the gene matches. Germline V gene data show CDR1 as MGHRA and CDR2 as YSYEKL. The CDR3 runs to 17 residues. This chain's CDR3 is CASSRASGGTNTGELFF. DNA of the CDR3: TGCGCCAGCAGCCGGGCTAGCGGGGGGACTAACACCGGGGAGCTGTTTTTT.

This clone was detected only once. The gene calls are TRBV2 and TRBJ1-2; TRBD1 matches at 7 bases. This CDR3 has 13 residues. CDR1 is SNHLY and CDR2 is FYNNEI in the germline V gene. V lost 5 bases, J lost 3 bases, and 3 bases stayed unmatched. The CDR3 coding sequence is TGTGCCAGCAGTCGAGGACAGGACTATGGCTACACCTTC. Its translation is CASSRGQDYGYTF.

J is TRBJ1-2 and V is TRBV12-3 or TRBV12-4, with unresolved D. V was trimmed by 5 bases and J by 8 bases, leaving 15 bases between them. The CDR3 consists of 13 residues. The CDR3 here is CASSKGGFWGYTF. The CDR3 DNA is TGTGCCAGCAGTAAGGGAGGGTTCTGGGGCTACACCTTC.

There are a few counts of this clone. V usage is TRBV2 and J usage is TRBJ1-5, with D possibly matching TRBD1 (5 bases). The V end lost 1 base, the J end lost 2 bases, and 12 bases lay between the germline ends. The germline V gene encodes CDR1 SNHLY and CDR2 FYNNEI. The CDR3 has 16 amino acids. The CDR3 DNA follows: TGTGCCAGCAGTGAAGGCGGGGCGGGAGGCAATCAGCCCCAGCATTTT. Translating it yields CASSEGGAGGNQPQHF.

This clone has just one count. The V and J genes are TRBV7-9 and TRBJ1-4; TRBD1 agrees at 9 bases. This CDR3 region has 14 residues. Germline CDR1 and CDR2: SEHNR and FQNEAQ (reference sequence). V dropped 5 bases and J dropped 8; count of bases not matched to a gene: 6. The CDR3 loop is CASSPLGTGEKLFF. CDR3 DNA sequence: TGTGCCAGCAGCCCCTTGGGGACAGGGGAAAAACTGTTTTTT.